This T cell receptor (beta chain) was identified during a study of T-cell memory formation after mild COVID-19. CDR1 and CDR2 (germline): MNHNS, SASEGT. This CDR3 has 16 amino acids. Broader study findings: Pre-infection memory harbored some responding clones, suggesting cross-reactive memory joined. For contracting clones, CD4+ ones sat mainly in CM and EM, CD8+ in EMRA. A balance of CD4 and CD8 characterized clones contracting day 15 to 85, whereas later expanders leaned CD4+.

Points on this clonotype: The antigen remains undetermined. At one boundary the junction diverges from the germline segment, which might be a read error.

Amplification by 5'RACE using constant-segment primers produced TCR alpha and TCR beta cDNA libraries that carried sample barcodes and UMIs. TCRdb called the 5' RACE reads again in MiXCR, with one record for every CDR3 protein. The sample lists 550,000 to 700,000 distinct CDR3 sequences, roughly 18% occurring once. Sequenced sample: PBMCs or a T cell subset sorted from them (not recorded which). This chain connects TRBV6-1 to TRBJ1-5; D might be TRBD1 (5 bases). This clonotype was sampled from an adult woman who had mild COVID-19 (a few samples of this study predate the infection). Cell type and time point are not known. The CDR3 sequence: CASSAGLEGLGQPQHF. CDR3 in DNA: TGTGCCAGTAGTGCTGGGCTTGAGGGACTGGGTCAGCCCCAGCATTTT.